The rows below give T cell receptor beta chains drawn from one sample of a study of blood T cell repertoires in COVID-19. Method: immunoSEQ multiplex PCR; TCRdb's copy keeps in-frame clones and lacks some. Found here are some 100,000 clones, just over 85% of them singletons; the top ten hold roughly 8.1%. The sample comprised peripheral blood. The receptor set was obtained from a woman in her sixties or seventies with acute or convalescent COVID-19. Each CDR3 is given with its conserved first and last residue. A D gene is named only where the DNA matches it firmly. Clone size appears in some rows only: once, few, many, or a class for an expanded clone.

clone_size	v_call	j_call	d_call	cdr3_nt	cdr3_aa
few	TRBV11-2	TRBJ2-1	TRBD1	TGTGCCAGCAGCTTAGACAGGGGGAAGTTCTTC	CASSLDRGKFF
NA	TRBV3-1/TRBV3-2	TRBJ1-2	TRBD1	TGTGCCAGCAGCCACGCCGCGACAGGGAATCGCTATGGCTACACCTTC	CASSHAATGNRYGYTF
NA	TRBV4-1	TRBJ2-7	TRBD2	TGCGCCAGCAGCCAAGAGCTCGCGGGAGGGCCGGGTTTGTCCTACGAGCAGTACTTC	CASSQELAGGPGLSYEQYF
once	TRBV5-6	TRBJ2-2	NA	TGTGCCAGCAGTCCGAGCTCTAGAAGAGACACCGGGGAGCTGTTTTTT	CASSPSSRRDTGELFF
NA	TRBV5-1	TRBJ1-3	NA	TGCGCCAGCAGCTTGGACCTAGGAGGCATCTCTGGAAACACCATATATTTT	CASSLDLGGISGNTIYF
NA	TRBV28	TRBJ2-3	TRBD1	TGTGCCAGCAGTTTCGGCTCCGGGACAGGGAGCGCAGATACGCAGTATTTT	CASSFGSGTGSADTQYF
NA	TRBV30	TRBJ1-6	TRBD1	TGTGCCTGGAGTGTGTTTGGGCAGGGGGCGCGTTCACCCCTCCACTTT	CAWSVFGQGARSPLHF
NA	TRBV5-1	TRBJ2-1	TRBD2	TGCGCCAGCAGCTTGTTAACGGCGGCGGGAGGGCCCAATGAGCAGTTCTTC	CASSLLTAAGGPNEQFF
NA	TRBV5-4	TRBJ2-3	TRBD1	TGTGCCAGCAGCTTGGCGGGGGCAGGGGGCTCAGATACGCAGTATTTT	CASSLAGAGGSDTQYF
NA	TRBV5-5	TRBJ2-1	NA	TGTGCCAGCAGCATCCGGCCGACAGGATACAATGAGCAGTTCTTC	CASSIRPTGYNEQFF
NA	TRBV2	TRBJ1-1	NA	TGTGCCAGCAGTAAGCCCTTACCCGTGAACACTGAAGCTTTCTTT	CASSKPLPVNTEAFF
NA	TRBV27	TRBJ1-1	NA	TGTGCCAGCAGTTCGGGGACAAAAGCTTTCTTT	CASSSGTKAFF
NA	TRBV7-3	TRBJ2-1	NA	TGTGCCAGCAGCTTACCCCGAACAGGGCCTTACAATGAGCAGTTCTTC	CASSLPRTGPYNEQFF
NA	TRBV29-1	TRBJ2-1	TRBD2	TGCAGCGTGGGGGGACTAGCGGAACGGGCCCTCTACAATGAGCAGTTCTTC	CSVGGLAERALYNEQFF
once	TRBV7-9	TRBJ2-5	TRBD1	TGTGCCAGCAGCATAGGGACAGGGGGCGAGGAGACCCAGTACTTC	CASSIGTGGEETQYF
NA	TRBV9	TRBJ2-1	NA	TGTGCCAGCAGCGTTAGCGGTAGCTCCTACAATGAGCAGTTCTTC	CASSVSGSSYNEQFF
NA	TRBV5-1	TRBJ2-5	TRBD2	TGCGCCAGCAGCTCAGGACTAGCGGGAGGCGGGACCCAGTACTTC	CASSSGLAGGGTQYF
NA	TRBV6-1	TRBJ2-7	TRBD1	TGTGCCAGCAGTGAAGCGCCGGGACAGGGCGGCTACGAGCAGTACTTC	CASSEAPGQGGYEQYF
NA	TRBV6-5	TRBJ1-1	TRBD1	TGTGCCACCCAGGGACAGCCGAACACTGAAGCTTTCTTT	CATQGQPNTEAFF
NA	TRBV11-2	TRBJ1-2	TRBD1	TGTGCCAGCAGCCCTCACCGGGACAGGATTTTTCCAACCTACTATGGCTACACCTTC	CASSPHRDRIFPTYYGYTF
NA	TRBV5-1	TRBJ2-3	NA	TGCGCCAGCAGCCCAGAGGGAGATACGCAGTATTTT	CASSPEGDTQYF
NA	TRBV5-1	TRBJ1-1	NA	TGCGCCAGCAGCCCGTCGTGGCGAACTATGAACACTGAAGCTTTCTTT	CASSPSWRTMNTEAFF
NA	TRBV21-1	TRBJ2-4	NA	TGTGCCAGCAGCAAGGAGGACCTAGCCAAAAACATTCAGTACTTC	CASSKEDLAKNIQYF
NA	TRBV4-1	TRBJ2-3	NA	TGCGCCAGCAGCCAAAGAGCGGGCGGCACAGATACGCAGTATTTT	CASSQRAGGTDTQYF
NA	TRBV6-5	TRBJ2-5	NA	TGTGCCAGCAGTTACGGGCAGTATCGGGAGACCCAGTACTTC	CASSYGQYRETQYF
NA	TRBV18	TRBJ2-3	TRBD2	TGTGCCAGCTCACTAGGACTAGCGGGAGACACAGATACGCAGTATTTT	CASSLGLAGDTDTQYF
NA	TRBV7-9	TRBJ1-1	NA	TGTGCCAGCAGCTTAGTCGCGGACACTGAAGCTTTCTTT	CASSLVADTEAFF
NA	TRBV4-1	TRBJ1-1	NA	TGCGCCAGCAGCCAAGGGCTGCTCCCTGAAGCTTTCTTT	CASSQGLLPEAFF
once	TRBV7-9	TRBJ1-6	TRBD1	TGTGCCAGCAGCGCGGGACAGTATAATTCACCCCTCCACTTT	CASSAGQYNSPLHF
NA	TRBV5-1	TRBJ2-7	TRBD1	TGCGCCAGCAGCGAGCAGGGGGTAGATTACGAGCAGTACTTC	CASSEQGVDYEQYF
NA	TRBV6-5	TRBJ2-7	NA	TGTGCCAGCCAATCGGGGCAACTAGGGACTTTCGAGCAGTACTTC	CASQSGQLGTFEQYF
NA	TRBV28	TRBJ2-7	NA	TGTGCCAGCAGTTTAGGCGGCGCAGGGTTTGAGGACGAGCAGTACTTC	CASSLGGAGFEDEQYF
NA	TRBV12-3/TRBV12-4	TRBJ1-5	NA	TGTGCCAGCAGTTTATCCTATCAGCCCCAGCATTTT	CASSLSYQPQHF
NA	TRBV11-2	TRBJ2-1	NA	TGTGCCAGCAGCGCCCGACAGGAGCAGTTCTTC	CASSARQEQFF
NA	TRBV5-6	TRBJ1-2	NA	TGTGCCAGCAGCAAAATGGGACACCGTGGCTACACCTTC	CASSKMGHRGYTF
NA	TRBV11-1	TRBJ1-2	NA	TGTGCCAGCAGCTTAGAAGCGGGTGTAAACTATGGCTACACCTTC	CASSLEAGVNYGYTF
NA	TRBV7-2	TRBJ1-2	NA	TGTGCCAGCAGCTTAGAATCGGGGGGGCTCAACTATGGCTACACCTTC	CASSLESGGLNYGYTF